These T cell receptor beta chains were read from a single sample in a study of T cell responses to AZD1222 COVID-19 vaccine. Data came from immunoSEQ multiplex PCR; TCRdb stores just in-frame clones and leaves some out. Among over 75,000 clones, more than 75% were seen once, and the ten largest hold approximately 3%. Sequenced material: peripheral blood, taken on day 0 of AZD1222 vaccination. These receptors came from an adult in good health. Each CDR3 is given with its conserved first and last residue. D genes are given only for firm matches. Part of the rows lack a size; the others show once, few, many or a class for expanded clones.

j_call	v_call	d_call	clone_size	cdr3_aa	cdr3_nt
TRBJ2-7	TRBV24-1	TRBD1	NA	CATSDSGTGGRKQYF	TGTGCCACCAGTGATTCCGGGACAGGGGGAAGGAAGCAGTACTTC
TRBJ1-5	TRBV11-3	TRBD1	NA	CASSFDPGQGGNQPQHF	TGTGCCAGCAGCTTCGATCCGGGACAGGGGGGCAATCAGCCCCAGCATTTT
TRBJ1-6	TRBV30	NA	once	CAWEVANSPLHF	TGTGCCTGGGAAGTAGCTAATTCACCCCTCCACTTT
TRBJ1-3	TRBV30	NA	NA	CAWGAGNTIYF	TGTGCCTGGGGCGCGGGAAACACCATATATTTT
TRBJ2-7	TRBV18	TRBD1	NA	CASSPSSGTGRGEQYF	TGTGCCAGCTCACCAAGTTCCGGGACAGGCCGGGGCGAGCAGTACTTC
TRBJ1-5	TRBV4-1	NA	few	CASSQDLQQPQHF	TGCGCCAGCAGCCAAGATCTGCAGCAGCCCCAGCATTTT
TRBJ2-2	TRBV3-1/TRBV3-2	NA	NA	CASSQYRAGELFF	TGTGCCAGCAGCCAATACAGGGCCGGGGAGCTGTTTTTT
TRBJ1-2	TRBV7-9	NA	NA	CASSPRGVDGYTF	TGTGCCAGCAGCCCAAGGGGGGTTGATGGCTACACCTTC
TRBJ2-3	TRBV3-1/TRBV3-2	TRBD2	few	CASSRHGGARTDTQYF	TGTGCCAGCAGCCGGCACGGGGGGGCCAGGACAGATACGCAGTATTTT
TRBJ2-2	TRBV11-2	NA	once	CASSKRRAGLGTGELFF	TGTGCCAGCAGCAAAAGGAGGGCGGGTCTCGGAACCGGGGAGCTGTTTTTT
TRBJ2-1	TRBV7-9	TRBD2	once	CASSLTSGSGSEQFF	TGTGCCAGCAGCTTGACTAGCGGGAGTGGCAGTGAGCAGTTCTTC
TRBJ1-4	TRBV6-1	NA	NA	CASSEAIGGGEEKLFF	TGTGCCAGCAGTGAAGCAATAGGGGGGGGTGAAGAAAAACTGTTTTTT
TRBJ2-1	TRBV7-8	TRBD1	NA	CASSSTRAGQGSYNEQFF	TGTGCCAGCAGCTCGACCCGGGCGGGACAGGGGTCCTACAATGAGCAGTTCTTC
TRBJ1-2	TRBV19	TRBD1	NA	CASSRTGAGGGYTF	TGTGCCAGTAGTCGAACAGGGGCAGGGGGTGGCTACACCTTC
TRBJ1-1	TRBV3-1/TRBV3-2	NA	NA	CASSQEARGTEAFF	TGTGCCAGCAGCCAAGAGGCCCGGGGGACTGAAGCTTTCTTT
TRBJ1-3	TRBV7-8	NA	NA	CASSPTGYARNTIYF	TGTGCCAGCAGCCCTACAGGGTATGCCAGAAACACCATATATTTT
TRBJ1-2	TRBV5-1	NA	NA	CASSLDLQGHSDGYTF	TGCGCCAGCAGCCTGGACCTACAGGGACATAGCGATGGCTACACCTTC
TRBJ2-3	TRBV25-1	TRBD2	NA	CASSEYGRAGSPTDTQYF	TGTGCCAGCAGTGAATATGGGAGGGCGGGGAGTCCCACAGATACGCAGTATTTT
TRBJ1-2	TRBV6-6	TRBD1	NA	CASSTDRGQYGYTF	TGTGCCAGCAGTACCGACAGGGGCCAGTATGGCTACACCTTC
TRBJ2-5	TRBV11-1	NA	NA	CASSLSGETQYF	TGTGCCAGCAGCTTATCGGGAGAGACCCAGTACTTC
TRBJ1-2	TRBV7-9	NA	few	CASSLAHREGGYTF	TGTGCCAGCAGCTTAGCCCACAGGGAGGGTGGCTACACCTTC
TRBJ1-5	TRBV19	TRBD1	NA	CASSPATGNQPQHF	TGTGCCAGTTCACCCGCGACAGGGAATCAGCCCCAGCATTTT
TRBJ2-1	TRBV18	TRBD2	once	CASSPTSGAFWDEQFF	TGTGCCAGCTCACCAACTAGCGGGGCGTTCTGGGATGAGCAGTTCTTC
TRBJ2-5	TRBV4-1	NA	NA	CASSQYTGRSMETQYF	TGCGCCAGCAGCCAGTACACGGGACGCAGCATGGAGACCCAGTACTTC
TRBJ2-2	TRBV18	TRBD1	few	CASQATGRNTGELFF	TGTGCCAGCCAAGCGACAGGGAGAAACACCGGGGAGCTGTTTTTT
TRBJ2-2	TRBV10-1	NA	NA	CASSESTAGSGELFF	TGCGCCAGCAGTGAGTCGACCGCGGGTTCCGGGGAGCTGTTTTTT